A selection of T cell receptor beta chains follows, all from one sample in a study of blood T cell repertoires in COVID-19. The protocol was immunoSEQ multiplex PCR, while the TCRdb copy is restricted to in-frame clones and leaves out a portion. This table holds 250,000 to 350,000 clones, around 84% found once. Sequenced: peripheral blood. The receptor set was obtained from a human donor with COVID-19, enrolled during active disease. The donor label of this sample is uncertain. The CDR3 runs from the conserved cysteine through the conserved F or W. Each record gives: V gene, J gene, D gene, clone size, CDR3 protein, CDR3 DNA. A D gene is named only where the DNA matches it firmly. Some rows have no size entry. The others give once, few or many, or a class for an expanded clone.

TRBV6-2/TRBV6-3	TRBJ1-5	.	.	CASSWTSGNQPQHF	TGTGCCAGCAGTTGGACATCCGGGAATCAGCCCCAGCATTTT
TRBV19	TRBJ1-2	.	.	CASSVEIGYTF	TGTGCCAGTAGTGTGGAGATTGGCTACACCTTC
TRBV7-9	TRBJ2-2	TRBD2	.	CASSSTSGQYTGELFF	TGTGCCAGCAGCTCTACTAGCGGCCAATACACCGGGGAGCTGTTTTTT
TRBV7-2	TRBJ2-3	.	.	CASSLESLYTQYF	TGTGCCAGCAGCTTAGAGTCTCTCTATACCCAGTATTTT
TRBV21-1	TRBJ2-2	.	.	CASSELAGGAGELFF	TGTGCCAGCAGCGAACTAGCGGGAGGGGCCGGGGAGCTGTTTTTT
TRBV2	TRBJ2-1	TRBD2	once	CASSAERGSSYNEQFF	TGTGCCAGCAGTGCAGAGCGGGGTAGCTCCTACAATGAGCAGTTCTTC
TRBV6-5	TRBJ2-1	TRBD2	.	CASSPLAGAYNEQFF	TGTGCCAGCAGCCCCTTAGCGGGAGCCTACAATGAGCAGTTCTTC
TRBV11-2	TRBJ1-2	TRBD1	.	CASTPTGGVYGYTF	TGTGCCAGCACCCCGACAGGGGGCGTCTATGGCTACACCTTC
TRBV10-2	TRBJ2-7	TRBD1	.	CASSEQGGRQYF	TGCGCCAGCAGTGAACAAGGGGGCAGGCAGTACTTC
TRBV10-3	TRBJ1-1	TRBD1	.	CAIRMTGDETEAFF	TGTGCCATCAGGATGACAGGGGATGAGACTGAAGCTTTCTTT
TRBV18	TRBJ2-5	.	.	CASSQGHAETQYF	TGTGCCAGCTCCCAAGGACATGCGGAGACCCAGTACTTC
TRBV28	TRBJ2-7	TRBD1	.	CASSPAAGGRYEQYF	TGTGCCAGCAGCCCAGCGGCAGGGGGTCGCTACGAGCAGTACTTC
TRBV7-3	TRBJ2-2	TRBD2	.	CASSLTSGRSGELFF	TGTGCCAGCAGCTTAACTAGCGGGAGAAGCGGGGAGCTGTTTTTT
TRBV6-5	TRBJ2-7	.	.	CASSRHQGRYEQYF	TGTGCCAGCAGCCGCCACCAGGGGCGGTACGAGCAGTACTTC
TRBV9	TRBJ2-3	.	.	CASSAGRGVGTDTQYF	TGTGCCAGCAGTGCAGGAAGGGGCGTCGGCACAGATACGCAGTATTTT
TRBV27	TRBJ1-5	TRBD1	.	CASSFARGEGQPQHF	TGTGCCAGCAGTTTCGCCAGGGGGGAAGGTCAGCCCCAGCATTTT
TRBV9	TRBJ1-1	TRBD1	.	CASSGPGTANTEAFF	TGTGCCAGCAGCGGACCCGGGACAGCGAACACTGAAGCTTTCTTT